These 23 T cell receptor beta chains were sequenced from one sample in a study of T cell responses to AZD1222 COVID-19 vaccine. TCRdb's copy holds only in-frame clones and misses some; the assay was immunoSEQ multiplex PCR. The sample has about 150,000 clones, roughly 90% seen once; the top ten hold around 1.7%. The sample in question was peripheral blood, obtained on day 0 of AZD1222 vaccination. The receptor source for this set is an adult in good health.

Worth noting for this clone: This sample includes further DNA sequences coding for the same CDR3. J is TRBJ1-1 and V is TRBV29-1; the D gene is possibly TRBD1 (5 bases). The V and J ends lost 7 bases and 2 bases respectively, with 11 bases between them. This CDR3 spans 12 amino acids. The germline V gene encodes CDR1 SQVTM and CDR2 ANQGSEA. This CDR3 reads CSAGAANTEAFF. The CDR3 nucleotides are TGCAGCGCTGGGGCCGCTAACACTGAAGCTTTCTTT.

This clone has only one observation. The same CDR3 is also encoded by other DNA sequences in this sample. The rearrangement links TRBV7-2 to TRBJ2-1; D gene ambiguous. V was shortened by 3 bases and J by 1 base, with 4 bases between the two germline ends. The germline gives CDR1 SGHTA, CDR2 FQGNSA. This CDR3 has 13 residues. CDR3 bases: TGTGCCAGCAGCTTGACTTCCTACAATGAGCAGTTCTTC. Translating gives CASSLTSYNEQFF.

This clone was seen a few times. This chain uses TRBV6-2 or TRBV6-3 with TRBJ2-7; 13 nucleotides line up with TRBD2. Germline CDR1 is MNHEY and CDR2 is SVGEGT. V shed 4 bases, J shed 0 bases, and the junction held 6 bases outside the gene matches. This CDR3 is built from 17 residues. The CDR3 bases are TGTGCCAGCAGTTCGGGACTAGCGGGAACGAGCTCCTACGAGCAGTACTTC. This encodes CASSSGLAGTSSYEQYF.

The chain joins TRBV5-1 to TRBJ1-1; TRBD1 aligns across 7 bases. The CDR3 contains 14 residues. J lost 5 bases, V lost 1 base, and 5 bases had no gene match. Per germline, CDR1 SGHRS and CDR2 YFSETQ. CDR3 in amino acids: CASSLTGVGTEAFF. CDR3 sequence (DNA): TGCGCCAGCAGCTTGACAGGGGTGGGAACTGAAGCTTTCTTT.

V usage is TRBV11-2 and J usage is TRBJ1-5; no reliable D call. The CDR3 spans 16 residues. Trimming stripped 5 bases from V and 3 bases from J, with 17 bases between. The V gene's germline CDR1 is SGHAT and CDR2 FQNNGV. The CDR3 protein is CASSPGQGLINQPQHF. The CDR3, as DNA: TGTGCCAGCAGCCCCGGGCAAGGACTCATCAATCAGCCCCAGCATTTT.

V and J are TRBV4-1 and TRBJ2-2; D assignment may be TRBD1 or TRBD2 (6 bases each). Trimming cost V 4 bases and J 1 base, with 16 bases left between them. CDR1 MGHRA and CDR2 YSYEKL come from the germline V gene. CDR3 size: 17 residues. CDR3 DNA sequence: TGCGCCAGCAGCCCCCTGGTGGGGGGCCTGAACACCGGGGAGCTGTTTTTT. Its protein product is CASSPLVGGLNTGELFF.

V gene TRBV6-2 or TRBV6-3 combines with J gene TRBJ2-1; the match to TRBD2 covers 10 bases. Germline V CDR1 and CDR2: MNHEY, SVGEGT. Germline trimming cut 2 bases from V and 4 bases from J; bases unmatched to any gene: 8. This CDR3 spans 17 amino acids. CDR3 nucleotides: TGTGCCAGCAGTTACCTGCAGCGGGAGGGCCCATACAATGAGCAGTTCTTC. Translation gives CASSYLQREGPYNEQFF.

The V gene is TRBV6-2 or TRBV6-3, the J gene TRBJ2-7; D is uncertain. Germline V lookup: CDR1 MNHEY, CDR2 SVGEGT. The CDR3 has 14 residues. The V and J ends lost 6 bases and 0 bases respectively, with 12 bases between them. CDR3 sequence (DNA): TGTGCCAGCAGCCTCAGCTACAGCTCCTACGAGCAGTACTTC. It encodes CASSLSYSSYEQYF.

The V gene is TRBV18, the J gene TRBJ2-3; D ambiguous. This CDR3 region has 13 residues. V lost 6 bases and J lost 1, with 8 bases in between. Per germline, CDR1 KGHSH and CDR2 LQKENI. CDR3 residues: CASSPSGTDTQYF. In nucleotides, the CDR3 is TGTGCCAGCTCTCCCAGCGGCACAGATACGCAGTATTTT. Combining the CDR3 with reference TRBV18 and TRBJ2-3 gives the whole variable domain NAGVMQNPRHLVRRRGQEARLRCSPMKGHSHVYWYRQLPEEGLKFMVYLQKENIIDESGMPKERFSAEFPKEGPSILRIQQVVRGDSAAYFCASSPSGTDTQYFGPGTRLTVL.

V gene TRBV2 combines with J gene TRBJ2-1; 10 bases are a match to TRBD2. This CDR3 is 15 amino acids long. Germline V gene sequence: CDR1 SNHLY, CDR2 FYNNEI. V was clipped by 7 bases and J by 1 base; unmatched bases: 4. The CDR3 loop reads CASIAGGGSYNEQFF. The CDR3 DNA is TGTGCCAGCATAGCGGGAGGAGGGTCCTACAATGAGCAGTTCTTC.

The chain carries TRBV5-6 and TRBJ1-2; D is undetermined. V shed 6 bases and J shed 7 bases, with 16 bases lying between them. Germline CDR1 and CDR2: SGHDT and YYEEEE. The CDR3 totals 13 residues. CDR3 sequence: CASTMTPSGGYTF. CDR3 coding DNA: TGTGCCAGCACCATGACACCATCTGGTGGCTACACCTTC.

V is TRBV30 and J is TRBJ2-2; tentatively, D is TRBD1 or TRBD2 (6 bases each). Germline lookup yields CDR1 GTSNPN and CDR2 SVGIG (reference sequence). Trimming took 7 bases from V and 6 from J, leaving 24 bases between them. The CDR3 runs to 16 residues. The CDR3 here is CASPGWAGGKAGELFF. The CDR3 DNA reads TGTGCCTCCCCGGGATGGGCCGGGGGCAAGGCCGGGGAGCTGTTTTTT.

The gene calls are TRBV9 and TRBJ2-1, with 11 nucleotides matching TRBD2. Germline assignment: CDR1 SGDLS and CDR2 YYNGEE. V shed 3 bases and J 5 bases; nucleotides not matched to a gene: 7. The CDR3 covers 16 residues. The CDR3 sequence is CASSDTSGSSNNEQFF. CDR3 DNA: TGTGCCAGCAGCGATACTAGCGGGAGTTCCAACAATGAGCAGTTCTTC.

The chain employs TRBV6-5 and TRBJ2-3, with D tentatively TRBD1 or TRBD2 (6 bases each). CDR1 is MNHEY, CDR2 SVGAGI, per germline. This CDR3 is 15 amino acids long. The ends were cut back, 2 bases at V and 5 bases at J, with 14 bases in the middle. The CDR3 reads CASSYRGDGRDTQYF. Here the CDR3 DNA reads TGTGCCAGCAGTTACAGGGGGGACGGAAGAGATACGCAGTATTTT.

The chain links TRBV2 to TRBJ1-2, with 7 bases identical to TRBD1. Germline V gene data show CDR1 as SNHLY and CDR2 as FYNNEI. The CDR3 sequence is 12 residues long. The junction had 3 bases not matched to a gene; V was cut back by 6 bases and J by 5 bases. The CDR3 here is CASRGTVYGYTF. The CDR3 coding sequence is TGTGCCAGCAGGGGGACAGTTTATGGCTACACCTTC.

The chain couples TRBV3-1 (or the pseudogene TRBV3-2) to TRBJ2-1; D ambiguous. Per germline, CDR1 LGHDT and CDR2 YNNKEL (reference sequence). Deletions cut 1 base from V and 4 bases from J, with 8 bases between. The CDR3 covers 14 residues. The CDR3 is CASSQAKDYNEQFF. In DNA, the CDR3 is TGTGCCAGCAGCCAAGCGAAGGATTACAATGAGCAGTTCTTC.

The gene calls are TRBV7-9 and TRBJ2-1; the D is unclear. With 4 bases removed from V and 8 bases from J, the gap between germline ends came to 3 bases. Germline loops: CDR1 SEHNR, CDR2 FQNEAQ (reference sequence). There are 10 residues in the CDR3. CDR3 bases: TGTGCCAGCAGCTCATATGAGCAGTTCTTC. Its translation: CASSSYEQFF. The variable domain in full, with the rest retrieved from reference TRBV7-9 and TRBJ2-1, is DTGVSQNPRHKITKRGQNVTFRCDPISEHNRLYWYRQTLGQGPEFLTYFQNEAQLEKSRLLSDRFSAERPKGSFSTLEIQRTEQGDSAMYLCASSSYEQFFGPGTRLTVL.

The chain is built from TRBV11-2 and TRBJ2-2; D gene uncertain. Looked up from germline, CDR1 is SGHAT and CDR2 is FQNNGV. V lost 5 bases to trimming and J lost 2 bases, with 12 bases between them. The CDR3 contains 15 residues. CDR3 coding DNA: TGTGCCAGCAGCAATGCTGCGGTCAACACCGGGGAGCTGTTTTTT. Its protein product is CASSNAAVNTGELFF.

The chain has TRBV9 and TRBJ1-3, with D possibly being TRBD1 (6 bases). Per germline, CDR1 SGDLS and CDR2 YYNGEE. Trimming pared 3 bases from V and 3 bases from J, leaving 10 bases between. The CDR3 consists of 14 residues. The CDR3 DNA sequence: TGTGCCAGCAGCGATACAGGGAGTGGAAACACCATATATTTT. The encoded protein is CASSDTGSGNTIYF. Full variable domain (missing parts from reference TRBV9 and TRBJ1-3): DSGVTQTPKHLITATGQRVTLRCSPRSGDLSVYWYQQSLDQGLQFLIQYYNGEERAKGNILERFSAQQFPDLHSELNLSSLELGDSALYFCASSDTGSGNTIYFGEGSWLTVV.

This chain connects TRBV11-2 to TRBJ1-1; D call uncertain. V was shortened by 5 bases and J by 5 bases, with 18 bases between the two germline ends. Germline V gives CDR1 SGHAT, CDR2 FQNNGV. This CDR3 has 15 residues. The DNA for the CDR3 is TGTGCCAGCAGCCCCAGTAGGGCCAGCGGGACTGAAGCTTTCTTT. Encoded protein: CASSPSRASGTEAFF.

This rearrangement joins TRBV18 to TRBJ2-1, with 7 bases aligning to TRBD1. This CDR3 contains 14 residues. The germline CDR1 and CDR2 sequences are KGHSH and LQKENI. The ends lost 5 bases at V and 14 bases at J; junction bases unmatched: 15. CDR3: CASSTTRGAGGEFF. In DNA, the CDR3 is TGTGCCAGCTCAACCACCCGAGGGGCAGGGGGAGAGTTCTTC.

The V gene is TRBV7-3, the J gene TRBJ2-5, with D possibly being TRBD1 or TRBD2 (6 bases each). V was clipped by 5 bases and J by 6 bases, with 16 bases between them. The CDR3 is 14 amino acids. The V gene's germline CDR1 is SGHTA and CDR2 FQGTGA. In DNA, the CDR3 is TGTGCCAGCAGCCCGTTAGGGGGGTCCCAGACCCAGTACTTC. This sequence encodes CASSPLGGSQTQYF.

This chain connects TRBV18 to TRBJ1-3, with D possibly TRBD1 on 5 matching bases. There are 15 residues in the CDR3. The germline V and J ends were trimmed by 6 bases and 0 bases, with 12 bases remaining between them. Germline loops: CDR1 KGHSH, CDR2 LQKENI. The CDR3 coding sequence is TGTGCCAGCTCTCTCCACACAGGCTCTGGAAACACCATATATTTT. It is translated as CASSLHTGSGNTIYF.